Shown below are 26 T cell receptor beta chains from a single sample sequenced in a study of T cell changes during pregnancy in multiple sclerosis. Generated by immunoSEQ multiplex PCR, the TCRdb table keeps only in-frame clones and is missing some. The sample records some 39,000 clones, around 90% being singletons. This specimen was CD4+ T cells from peripheral blood mononuclear cells, taken in the second trimester of pregnancy. All receptors come from a female donor in good health, enrolled as a control in a pregnancy study.

The chain has TRBV6-1 and TRBJ2-1, with a weak D call TRBD2 (6 bases). This CDR3 comprises 17 residues. Germline CDR1 and CDR2: MNHNS and SASEGT. The germline V and J ends were trimmed by 4 bases and 7 bases, with 23 bases remaining between them. The CDR3 region is CASSVHTGTYPENEQFF. CDR3 bases: TGTGCCAGCAGTGTCCACACGGGGACTTATCCCGAAAATGAGCAGTTCTTC.

This clone is labeled medium-sized (0.01 to 0.1%). The V gene is TRBV7-9, the J gene TRBJ1-1; 9 nucleotides agree with TRBD1. V trimming: 3 bases; J trimming: 3 bases; junction bases outside the gene matches: 5. From germline, CDR1 is SEHNR and CDR2 FQNEAQ (reference sequence). The CDR3 totals 15 residues. The CDR3 loop reads CASSLETGGHTEAFF. As DNA, the CDR3 is TGTGCCAGCAGCTTGGAGACAGGGGGGCACACTGAAGCTTTCTTT. The full variable domain, with the rest looked up from reference TRBV7-9 and TRBJ1-1, is DTGVSQNPRHKITKRGQNVTFRCDPISEHNRLYWYRQTLGQGPEFLTYFQNEAQLEKSRLLSDRFSAERPKGSFSTLEIQRTEQGDSAMYLCASSLETGGHTEAFFGQGTRLTVV.

V gene TRBV18 combines with J gene TRBJ2-2; TRBD1 matches 7 bases. The ends lost 3 bases at V and 1 base at J; junction bases unmatched: 5. There are 16 residues in the CDR3. Germline V gene lookup returns CDR1 KGHSH and CDR2 LQKENI. The CDR3 loop is CASSPPGQRNTGELFF. CDR3 bases: TGTGCCAGCTCACCCCCGGGACAGAGGAACACCGGGGAGCTGTTTTTT.

The rearrangement links TRBV9 to TRBJ1-2; D remains unclear. Germline CDR1 reads SGDLS; CDR2 reads YYNGEE. The CDR3 runs to 13 residues. Trimming cost V 0 bases and J 3 bases, with 6 bases left between them. CDR3 bases: TGTGCCAGCAGCGTAGACAGAGACTATGGCTACACCTTC. Its protein is CASSVDRDYGYTF.

The V call is TRBV19, the J call TRBJ2-4; no firm D call. V was shortened by 5 bases and J by 8 bases, with 16 bases between the two germline ends. Per the germline V gene, CDR1 is LNHDA and CDR2 is SQIVND (reference sequence). The CDR3 is made up of 14 amino acids. The CDR3 region has the DNA TGTGCCAGTAGTCTGGCGGTCGTGTCATACATTCAGTACTTC. This sequence encodes CASSLAVVSYIQYF.

This rearrangement joins TRBV28 to TRBJ1-2; no clear D. CDR1 and CDR2 from the germline V gene are MDHEN and SYDVKM. Trimming took 2 bases from V and 4 from J, leaving 11 bases between them. This CDR3 is built from 14 residues. The CDR3, as DNA: TGTGCCAGCAGTTTAACAGCCGAGTTCTATGGCTACACCTTC. Translation gives CASSLTAEFYGYTF.

Only one count was recorded for this clone. V and J are TRBV19 and TRBJ1-5; D not resolved. V was trimmed by 1 base and J by 3 bases, leaving 10 bases between them. Germline CDR1 LNHDA, CDR2 SQIVND (reference sequence). This CDR3 spans 15 amino acids. CDR3 amino acids: CASSIALTSNQPQHF. Written as DNA, the CDR3 is TGTGCCAGTAGTATAGCCCTCACATCCAATCAGCCCCAGCATTTT.

This clone was counted a single time. This chain uses TRBV7-2 with TRBJ2-3; the match to TRBD2 covers 12 bases. The CDR3 is 14 amino acids. The J segment lost 6 bases and the V segment lost 5 bases, leaving 3 bases of the junction unmatched. Germline assignment: CDR1 SGHTA and CDR2 FQGNSA. The CDR3 protein is CASSLGTSGDTQYF. The DNA of the CDR3 is TGTGCCAGCAGCCTAGGGACTAGCGGGGATACGCAGTATTTT.

This clone was counted once. The chain has TRBV15 and TRBJ2-3, with D tentatively TRBD2 (7 bases). V gave up 2 bases and J gave up 9 bases, with 18 bases separating them. The CDR3 totals 15 residues. The germline V gene has CDR1 LNHNV and CDR2 YYDKDF (reference sequence). CDR3 DNA sequence: TGTGCCACCAGCAGAAGTTTGGGGGGGCAAGGGACGCAGTATTTT. It translates to CATSRSLGGQGTQYF.

The chain carries TRBV4-3 and TRBJ1-1, with D perhaps matching TRBD1 (5 bases). V lost 1 base and J 3 bases, leaving 18 bases between the germline ends. Germline V CDR1 and CDR2: LGHNA, YSLEER. This CDR3 comprises 17 residues. CDR3 in DNA: TGCGCCAGCAGCCAAGTGTCCCGTGGGGGGTCGGACACTGAAGCTTTCTTT. This gives the protein CASSQVSRGGSDTEAFF.

The chain links TRBV7-9 to TRBJ2-3; unclear D gene. V gave up 4 bases and J gave up 5 bases, with 7 bases separating them. Germline lookup yields CDR1 SEHNR and CDR2 FQNEAQ (reference sequence). The CDR3 covers 12 residues. CDR3 in amino acids: CASSSKRDTQYF. The CDR3 coding sequence is TGTGCCAGCAGCTCCAAGCGAGATACGCAGTATTTT.

V is TRBV5-1 and J is TRBJ1-2; TRBD1 agrees at 10 bases. V was clipped by 6 bases and J by 6 bases; unmatched bases: 11. CDR3 length: 15 amino acids. CDR1 is SGHRS and CDR2 is YFSETQ in the germline V gene. CDR3 in DNA: TGCGCCAGCACCTACTACTATGGGACAGGGGATGGCTACACCTTC. This translates into CASTYYYGTGDGYTF.

This clone was observed once. The chain has TRBV6-5 and TRBJ1-2; 11 positions match TRBD1. V trimming: 0 bases; J trimming: 14 bases; junction bases outside the gene matches: 11. Germline assignment: CDR1 MNHEY and CDR2 SVGAGI. The CDR3 is 15 amino acids. The DNA of the CDR3 is TGTGCCAGCAGTTACTCGAGGCCACGTGGGACAGGGGGGACCTTC. Translated: CASSYSRPRGTGGTF.

The gene calls are TRBV29-1 and TRBJ1-2, with 9 bases that match TRBD1. Looked up from germline, CDR1 is SQVTM and CDR2 is ANQGSEA. This CDR3 region has 13 residues. Trimming removed 6 bases from V and 3 bases from J; junction bases left unmatched: 5. DNA of the CDR3: TGCAGCGTGGGGACAGGGTTGGACTATGGCTACACCTTC. It is translated as CSVGTGLDYGYTF.

The chain is built from TRBV15 and TRBJ2-5, with D possibly TRBD1 on 5 matching bases. In germline, CDR1 is LNHNV, CDR2 YYDKDF (reference sequence). This CDR3 contains 12 residues. The ends were cut back, 7 bases at V and 2 bases at J, with 8 bases in the middle. CDR3 nucleotide sequence: TGTGCCACCAAGGGGCAGCAAGAGACCCAGTACTTC. It yields the protein CATKGQQETQYF.

The CDR3 reads CASSEQGARGANVLTF. CDR3 DNA sequence: TGTGCCAGCAGTGAACAGGGGGCGCGGGGGGCCAACGTCCTGACTTTC. V and J are TRBV2 and TRBJ2-6; 8 bases map to TRBD1. Trimming at V came to 2 bases and at J to 4 bases, leaving 4 bases not matched to a gene. CDR1 is SNHLY, CDR2 FYNNEI, per germline. The CDR3 contains 16 residues.

Only one count was recorded for this clone. The J gene is TRBJ1-2, the V gene TRBV6-5; the match to TRBD1 covers 9 bases. Germline CDR1 reads MNHEY; CDR2 reads SVGAGI. The CDR3 spans 15 residues. The V segment lost 6 bases and the J segment 8 bases; nucleotides outside the gene matches: 13. CDR3 DNA sequence: TGTGCCAGCAGCTCCTATCAGACAGGGGGGAACGGCTACACCTTC. It specifies CASSSYQTGGNGYTF.

DNA of the CDR3: TGTGCCAGCAGCTTAGGTGGTGCGGGGGTGAACACTGAAGCTTTCTTT. It codes for CASSLGGAGVNTEAFF. This chain uses TRBV7-3 with TRBJ1-1; possibly TRBD1 for D (5 bases). Between the trimmed V and J ends, which lost 2 bases and 0 bases, there was a span of 13 bases. CDR3 length: 16 residues. The germline CDR1 and CDR2 sequences are SGHTA and FQGTGA. Supplemented by reference TRBV7-3 and TRBJ1-1, the full variable domain reads GAGVSQTPSNKVTEKGKYVELRCDPISGHTALYWYRQSLGQGPEFLIYFQGTGAADDSGLPNDRFFAVRPEGSVSTLKIQRTERGDSAVYLCASSLGGAGVNTEAFFGQGTRLTVV.

The V gene is TRBV7-8, the J gene TRBJ2-5, with D unresolved. The CDR3 sequence is 14 residues long. The V and J ends lost 5 bases and 0 bases respectively, with 10 bases between them. Germline CDR1 SGHVS, CDR2 FQNEAQ. The CDR3 region is CASSDTSYQETQYF. The CDR3 nucleotides are TGTGCCAGCAGCGATACATCGTACCAAGAGACCCAGTACTTC.

The V and J genes are TRBV4-3 and TRBJ2-7; D is ambiguous. Germline values: CDR1 LGHNA, CDR2 YSLEER. This CDR3 contains 17 residues. Trimming took 0 bases from V and 0 from J, leaving 15 bases between them. CDR3: CASSQDDRKALSYEQYF. Written as DNA, the CDR3 is TGCGCCAGCAGCCAAGATGATCGGAAAGCGCTCTCCTACGAGCAGTACTTC.

This clone was observed a handful of times. The chain is built from TRBV2 and TRBJ1-6; no clear D. This CDR3 is built from 14 residues. The germline CDR1 and CDR2 sequences are SNHLY and FYNNEI. Trimming took 7 bases from V and 3 from J, leaving 10 bases between them. In DNA, the CDR3 is TGTGCCAGCATAAGAGACAACTATAATTCACCCCTCCACTTT. Translating gives CASIRDNYNSPLHF.

The chain uses TRBV4-1 and TRBJ2-3, with D maybe TRBD2 (6 bases). Germline values: CDR1 MGHRA, CDR2 YSYEKL. V lost 4 bases, J lost 6 bases, and 17 bases lay in between. This CDR3 has 15 amino acids. The CDR3 region has the DNA TGCGCCAGCAGCCCGGCGGGGATTATATCGGATACGCAGTATTTT. Translated: CASSPAGIISDTQYF.

The sample holds a few counts of this clone. The chain couples TRBV6-1 to TRBJ2-1, with D hard to call. The CDR3 totals 17 residues. Germline V gives CDR1 MNHNS, CDR2 SASEGT. V shed 1 base and J shed 1 base, with 14 bases lying between them. In nucleotides, the CDR3 is TGTGCCAGCAGTGAAGTCTGGGTACGGAGTTCCTACAATGAGCAGTTCTTC. This sequence encodes CASSEVWVRSSYNEQFF.

The CDR3 DNA reads TGTGCCAGCAGTAGTAGACGGTCTAGCTCTGGAAACACCATATATTTT. Its protein is CASSSRRSSSGNTIYF. The chain uses TRBV2 and TRBJ1-3; no clear D. CDR1 SNHLY and CDR2 FYNNEI come from the germline V gene. CDR3 length: 16 residues. Trimming removed 5 bases at V and 0 bases at J, with 14 bases between.

The chain couples TRBV6-1 to TRBJ2-1; TRBD1 matches 7 bases. Germline loops: CDR1 MNHNS, CDR2 SASEGT. J was trimmed by 2 bases and V by 2 bases; bases with no gene match: 6. This CDR3 contains 16 residues. The CDR3 reads CASSEFRGQPYNEQFF. CDR3 coding DNA: TGTGCCAGCAGTGAATTTAGGGGGCAACCCTACAATGAGCAGTTCTTC.

The gene calls are TRBV18 and TRBJ1-1; D unclear. The germline V and J ends were trimmed by 3 bases and 3 bases, with 8 bases remaining between them. Germline values: CDR1 KGHSH, CDR2 LQKENI. The CDR3 consists of 13 residues. DNA of the CDR3: TGTGCCAGCTCACCCAGCGAGTACACTGAAGCTTTCTTT. Encoded protein: CASSPSEYTEAFF.